This T cell receptor (beta chain) was recorded in a study of blood T cell repertoires in COVID-19. Study information: Acute and convalescent COVID-19 specimens originated in the United States, Italy and Spain. In each case, the material was cDNA or gDNA derived from T cells, B-cell-depleted T cells, or PBMCs.

Under the authors' procedure: Cell counts per sample came from amplifying reference gene primers. Measured with immunoSEQ multiplex PCR; TCRdb has only the in-frame clones, and not every one. For V, J and clone size, that table is used; D and trimming come from the DNA. This table has around 370,000 clones, around 91% appearing once. J lost 7 bases, V lost 0 bases, and 12 bases had no gene match. Germline-derived CDR1 and CDR2 are LGHNA and YSLEER. There are 18 residues in the CDR3. This receptor was taken from a young woman who had recovered from COVID-19. Sequenced material: peripheral blood. V usage is TRBV4-3 and J usage is TRBJ2-2, with TRBD1 matching 9 bases. As DNA, the CDR3 is TGCGCCAGCAGCCAAGATAAGGGGACAGGGCTGTGGAGCGGGGAGCTGTTTTTT. Translating it yields CASSQDKGTGLWSGELFF.